The 30 T cell receptor beta chains reported below all come from one sample, sequenced in a study of OX40 agonist ivuxolimab in advanced cancers. Here immunoSEQ multiplex PCR was the method, and the copy in TCRdb shows in-frame clones only, minus some. The sample lists some 59,000 clones; 65% to 90% were seen once. The specimen was CD4+ or CD8+ T cells sorted from blood, collected in a trial of the OX40 agonist ivuxolimab. The receptors stem from an adult with an advanced solid tumor such as melanoma, head and neck, liver or kidney cancer.

This clone was detected only a few times. The CDR3 sequence: CASTLDGGTGQGTGYTF. The CDR3 region has the DNA TGTGCCAGTACTCTAGACGGCGGGACGGGACAGGGGACTGGCTACACCTTC. J is TRBJ1-2 and V is TRBV19; 10 bases fit TRBD1. This CDR3 has 17 residues. Germline CDR1 and CDR2: LNHDA and SQIVND (reference sequence). The ends lost 7 bases at V and 7 bases at J; junction bases unmatched: 18.

The genes are TRBV5-5 and TRBJ1-2; D gene ambiguous. V was pared by 4 bases and J by 9 bases, with 16 bases between. The CDR3 totals 13 residues. Looked up from germline, CDR1 is SGHKS and CDR2 is YYEKEE (reference sequence). The CDR3 loop reads CASSLGDSASYTF. CDR3 in DNA: TGTGCCAGCAGCCTCGGAGATTCCGCAAGCTACACCTTC.

V usage is TRBV18 and J usage is TRBJ2-5; the D is unclear. Germline CDR1 and CDR2: KGHSH and LQKENI. The CDR3 sequence is 14 residues long. V lost 3 bases, J lost 1 base, and 9 bases lay in between. CDR3 amino acids: CASSPGMVQETQYF. CDR3 nucleotide sequence: TGTGCCAGCTCACCGGGTATGGTCCAAGAGACCCAGTACTTC.

The chain joins TRBV6-5 to TRBJ2-2, with TRBD1 as a possible D gene (5 bases). The CDR3 covers 14 residues. Germline CDR1 and CDR2: MNHEY and SVGAGI. Here the CDR3 reads CVATPRAETGELFF. The CDR3 DNA follows: TGTGTCGCCACCCCCAGGGCGGAGACCGGGGAGCTGTTTTTT.

The gene calls are TRBV7-3 and TRBJ2-3; 7 nucleotides line up with TRBD2. Trimming at V came to 3 bases and at J to 2 bases, leaving 2 bases not matched to a gene. The CDR3 is made up of 14 amino acids. Per the germline V gene, CDR1 is SGHTA and CDR2 is FQGTGA. In DNA, the CDR3 is TGTGCCAGCAGCTTCAGCGGGACCACAGATACGCAGTATTTT. It is translated as CASSFSGTTDTQYF.

There are a few counts of this clone. The rearrangement uses TRBV18 and TRBJ1-2, with D unresolved. Germline CDR1 KGHSH, CDR2 LQKENI. The CDR3 sequence is 13 residues long. V shed 3 bases and J shed 7 bases, with 12 bases lying between them. CDR3 loop: CASSPGQPGGYTF. CDR3 nucleotide sequence: TGTGCCAGCTCACCCGGCCAACCGGGTGGCTACACCTTC.

The chain combines TRBV28 with TRBJ1-5; 9 bases line up with TRBD1. Unmatched junction bases numbered 10, after V lost 2 bases and J lost 2 bases. CDR1 and CDR2 from the germline V gene are MDHEN and SYDVKM. This CDR3 spans 18 amino acids. CDR3 sequence: CASSLRQGGLLGNQPQHF. The CDR3, as DNA: TGTGCCAGCAGTTTACGACAGGGGGGCTTATTAGGCAATCAGCCCCAGCATTTT.

The V gene is TRBV7-2, the J gene TRBJ2-1; perhaps TRBD1 as D (5 bases). Trimming removed 7 bases at V and 0 bases at J, with 19 bases between. The CDR3 has 17 amino acids. Germline V gene sequence: CDR1 SGHTA, CDR2 FQGNSA. Here the CDR3 reads CASTPSRTPSSYNEQFF. In DNA form, the CDR3 reads TGTGCCAGCACCCCCAGCCGGACACCTAGCTCCTACAATGAGCAGTTCTTC.

The chain combines TRBV5-4 with TRBJ2-7, with D unresolved. Germline V lookup: CDR1 SGHNT, CDR2 YYREEE (reference sequence). The CDR3 covers 13 residues. Trimming took 3 bases from V and 0 from J, leaving 7 bases between them. CDR3: CASSSRSSYEQYF. CDR3 DNA: TGTGCCAGCAGCTCAAGGAGCTCCTACGAGCAGTACTTC.

This sequence joins TRBV5-1 and TRBJ1-5, with 8 positions matching TRBD1. J lost 4 bases, V lost 4 bases, and 7 bases had no gene match. The CDR3 is 15 amino acids. The V gene's germline CDR1 is SGHRS and CDR2 YFSETQ. The CDR3 is CASSPDGQGNQPQHF. The CDR3 region has the DNA TGCGCCAGCAGCCCAGACGGACAGGGAAATCAGCCCCAGCATTTT.

V is TRBV5-4 and J is TRBJ1-5; D is unresolved. This CDR3 is 14 amino acids long. Germline V lookup: CDR1 SGHNT, CDR2 YYREEE (reference sequence). With 4 bases removed from V and 4 bases from J, the gap between germline ends came to 12 bases. The CDR3 protein is CASSPDKQNQPQHF. The CDR3 DNA sequence: TGTGCCAGCAGCCCCGACAAACAAAATCAGCCCCAGCATTTT.

The gene calls are TRBV2 and TRBJ1-5; 8 bases fit TRBD1. The V segment lost 7 bases and the J segment 3 bases; nucleotides outside the gene matches: 8. Germline CDR1 is SNHLY and CDR2 is FYNNEI. This CDR3 is built from 15 residues. CDR3 nucleotides: TGTGCCAGCATGAGGAACAGGGGGGACAATCAGCCCCAGCATTTT. It codes for CASMRNRGDNQPQHF.

The V gene is TRBV6-1, the J gene TRBJ1-2; a possible D gene is TRBD1 (5 bases). This CDR3 is built from 14 residues. Between the trimmed V and J ends, which lost 7 bases and 6 bases, there was a span of 18 bases. CDR1 MNHNS and CDR2 SASEGT come from the germline V gene. CDR3 region: CASTRGILQDGYTF. The CDR3 nucleotides are TGTGCCAGCACCCGGGGCATACTTCAGGATGGCTACACCTTC.

V usage is TRBV6-6 and J usage is TRBJ2-5; possibly TRBD1 or TRBD2 for D (5 bases each). The CDR3 extends over 12 amino acids. V lost 6 bases and J lost 5, with 10 bases in between. Germline V gene sequence: CDR1 MNHNY, CDR2 SVGAGI (reference sequence). For the CDR3, the DNA is TGTGCCAGCAGAAAAGGGACGGAGACCCAGTACTTC. Residues: CASRKGTETQYF.

This chain uses TRBV6-1 with TRBJ1-5, with D unresolved. Germline assignment: CDR1 MNHNS and CDR2 SASEGT. The CDR3 has 13 amino acids. The ends were cut back, 1 base at V and 4 bases at J, with 5 bases in the middle. The CDR3: CASSEGRNQPQHF. CDR3 DNA: TGTGCCAGCAGTGAAGGGCGGAATCAGCCCCAGCATTTT.

This chain joins TRBV5-4 and TRBJ1-1; no clear D. Germline V gives CDR1 SGHNT, CDR2 YYREEE (reference sequence). The CDR3 length is 16 residues. V was shortened by 3 bases and J by 0 bases, with 15 bases between the two germline ends. CDR3 coding DNA: TGTGCCAGCAGCTCCGGTCAGGAGGGCTTGAACACTGAAGCTTTCTTT. This gives the protein CASSSGQEGLNTEAFF.

The chain carries TRBV11-3 and TRBJ2-1; 10 nucleotides line up with TRBD2. V gave up 8 bases and J gave up 4 bases; unmatched junction bases: 5. Germline V lookup: CDR1 SGHNT, CDR2 YENEEA. This CDR3 has 14 residues. The chain's CDR3 is CASSGLAAYNEQFF. In nucleotides, the CDR3 is TGTGCCAGCTCCGGACTAGCGGCTTACAATGAGCAGTTCTTC.

CDR3 region: CASSSRQGAYEQYF. Here the CDR3 DNA reads TGTGCCAGCAGCTCCCGACAGGGGGCCTACGAGCAGTACTTC. The chain joins TRBV7-2 to TRBJ2-7; TRBD1 agrees at 9 bases. The CDR3 has 14 residues. CDR1 is SGHTA, CDR2 FQGNSA, per germline. Trimming took 4 bases from V and 2 from J; bases not matched to a gene: 3.

V usage is TRBV5-1 and J usage is TRBJ1-1, with 7 positions matching TRBD1. The CDR3 is 14 residues long. Germline V gene lookup returns CDR1 SGHRS and CDR2 YFSETQ. After removal of 0 bases from V and 11 bases from J, the junction contained 10 bases not matched to a gene. The CDR3 DNA is TGCGCCAGCAGCTTGGCCGGGACAGAAGGGTGGGCTTTCTTT. Translating gives CASSLAGTEGWAFF.

The chain links TRBV11-2 to TRBJ2-1, with unresolved D. V was shortened by 5 bases and J by 1 base, with 12 bases between the two germline ends. In germline, CDR1 is SGHAT, CDR2 FQNNGV. The CDR3 runs 15 residues. CDR3 bases: TGTGCCAGCAGCCCTGGAACTACGTCCTACAATGAGCAGTTCTTC. Its translation: CASSPGTTSYNEQFF.

This rearrangement joins TRBV6-6 to TRBJ1-5; D possibly corresponds to TRBD1 (5 bases). This CDR3 is 16 amino acids long. CDR1 is MNHNY and CDR2 is SVGAGI in the germline V gene (reference sequence). The germline V and J ends were trimmed by 5 bases and 0 bases, with 14 bases remaining between them. Here the CDR3 reads CASSNPGTDSNQPQHF. CDR3 DNA: TGTGCCAGCAGTAACCCTGGGACCGATAGCAATCAGCCCCAGCATTTT.

This chain joins TRBV4-2 and TRBJ1-4; 8 nucleotides align to TRBD1. With V trimmed by 0 bases and J by 6 bases, 21 bases remained unmatched. From germline, CDR1 is LGHNA and CDR2 YNFKEQ. This CDR3 spans 21 amino acids. The CDR3 reads CASSQDQSRTGSGMGYEKLFF. For the CDR3, the DNA is TGTGCCAGCAGCCAAGATCAATCCAGGACAGGGTCGGGTATGGGATATGAAAAACTGTTTTTT.

The chain recombines TRBV6-5 with TRBJ1-5; 8 bases map to TRBD1. This CDR3 spans 14 amino acids. J gave up 6 bases and V 4 bases, and 5 bases lay outside the gene matches. CDR1 is MNHEY, CDR2 SVGAGI, per germline. CDR3 sequence (DNA): TGTGCCAGCAGTTCGACAGGGGTGAGTCAGCCCCAGCATTTT. It specifies CASSSTGVSQPQHF.

DNA of the CDR3: TGTGCCAGCAGCTTAGATTTAGGACAGGTACAAATCACTGACTATTCACCCCTCCACTTT. It encodes CASSLDLGQVQITDYSPLHF. This sequence joins TRBV11-3 and TRBJ1-6, with 7 bases that match TRBD1. The germline CDR1 and CDR2 sequences are SGHNT and YENEEA. The CDR3 length is 20 residues. With 0 bases clipped from V and 8 bases from J, the junction kept 19 bases outside the gene matches.

The CDR3 sequence is CASSLDPTGALSGKAQYF. CDR3 nucleotides: TGTGCCAGCAGCTTGGATCCGACAGGGGCTTTAAGTGGGAAGGCCCAGTACTTC. J is TRBJ2-5 and V is TRBV5-4; 8 nucleotides align to TRBD1. V dropped 0 bases and J dropped 9; count of bases not matched to a gene: 19. The CDR3 covers 18 residues. Germline V CDR1 and CDR2: SGHNT, YYREEE (reference sequence). The entire variable domain, with the rest obtained from reference TRBV5-4 and TRBJ2-5, is as follows: ETGVTQSPTHLIKTRGQQVTLRCSSQSGHNTVSWYQQALGQGPQFIFQYYREEENGRGNFPPRFSGLQFPNYSSELNVNALELDDSALYLCASSLDPTGALSGKAQYFGPGTRLLVL.

The CDR3: CASSPGQVNYGYTF. The CDR3, as DNA: TGTGCCAGCTCACCGGGGCAGGTTAACTATGGCTACACCTTC. The J gene is TRBJ1-2, the V gene TRBV18; TRBD1 is a possible D gene (5 bases). CDR3 size: 14 residues. V dropped 3 bases and J dropped 1 base, with 9 bases sitting between them. Germline assignment: CDR1 KGHSH and CDR2 LQKENI.

The chain is built from TRBV2 and TRBJ1-3, with TRBD1 identical over 9 bases. Trimming at V came to 5 bases and at J to 3 bases, leaving 5 bases not matched to a gene. The CDR3 loop spans 15 amino acids. Germline CDR1 reads SNHLY; CDR2 reads FYNNEI. The CDR3 is CASSRDRDYGNTIYF. In DNA form, the CDR3 reads TGTGCCAGCAGTCGGGACAGGGATTATGGAAACACCATATATTTT.

The chain employs TRBV5-6 and TRBJ2-7; D is perhaps TRBD1 or TRBD2 (5 bases each). This CDR3 region has 17 residues. The germline V gene has CDR1 SGHDT and CDR2 YYEEEE. V lost 3 bases and J lost 5, with 24 bases in between. As DNA, the CDR3 is TGTGCCAGCAGCTCGGGGACGGCGCGAGGTCGATTCCACGAGCAGTACTTC. Translated, it gives CASSSGTARGRFHEQYF.

The rearrangement joins TRBV6-5 to TRBJ2-2, with TRBD1 identical over 11 bases. V lost 6 bases, J lost 7 bases, and 4 bases stayed unmatched. The CDR3 sequence is 14 residues long. The germline gives CDR1 MNHEY, CDR2 SVGAGI. The CDR3 is CASRGQGEFGELFF. CDR3 nucleotides: TGTGCCAGCAGGGGACAGGGGGAATTCGGGGAGCTGTTTTTT.

The chain uses TRBV7-2 and TRBJ2-3; D unclear. CDR1 and CDR2 from the germline V gene are SGHTA and FQGNSA. The CDR3 has 16 amino acids. The germline V and J ends were trimmed by 2 bases and 4 bases, with 16 bases remaining between them. The CDR3 here is CASSLRGKEPSDTQYF. CDR3 bases: TGTGCCAGCAGCTTACGTGGGAAGGAGCCGTCAGATACGCAGTATTTT.